This T cell receptor beta chain comes out of a study of blood T cells in healthy people across ages. The germline gives CDR1 MNHEY, CDR2 SMNVEV (reference sequence). This CDR3 contains 15 residues. Only a few counts were recorded for this clonotype. Its antigen remains unidentified. It may be a read error: a sequence one base away is much more abundant. It was with a sample-barcoded 5' primer and a J-beta primer mix that a second PCR of roughly 7 to 12 cycles was run. One entry per CDR3 protein results from TCRdb running MiXCR on the 5' RACE reads. The data contain roughly 1.5 million distinct CDR3 sequences, 35% to 45% of them seen just once; the ten biggest clones take up 4%. Isolation per sample recovered at least 6.5 million PBMCs. Notes on the study in general: Long-lived donors exceeded aged donors in naive CD4+ cells and diversity.

The source of this sequence is a woman between 18 and 29 years old in good health. Sequencing was done on a sample of blood. This sequence joins TRBV27 and TRBJ2-1; D is perhaps TRBD1 (5 bases). The better agreement between TRBJ2-7 and the DNA end casts doubt on the J call. CDR3 protein: CASSLVQGPYNEQYF. The CDR3 DNA follows: TGTGCCAGCAGTTTGGTTCAGGGCCCCTACAATGAGCAGTACTTC.